Reported below is one TCR beta chain. Survey-level resolution applied to immunoSEQ assay v3.0. The data were produced by immunoSEQ multiplex PCR, yet TCRdb's version contains in-frame clones alone and is incomplete. The sample has about 43,000 clones; about nine tenths are singletons. This sample is part of a study of long-term antiretroviral therapy in people with HIV. Sample: unsorted PBMCs, taken 0.1 years before starting antiretroviral therapy. The clonotype comes from a woman aged 50 to 60 with HIV.

The CDR3 protein is CASRETSARALYGYTF. CDR3 in DNA: TGTGCCAGCAGGGAAACAAGTGCCCGGGCCCTATATGGCTACACCTTC. The chain carries TRBV2 and TRBJ1-2; D unresolved. The V and J ends lost 6 bases and 5 bases respectively, with 22 bases between them. The CDR3 runs 16 residues. Germline lookup yields CDR1 SNHLY and CDR2 FYNNEI.